This TCR beta chain came from a study of cytomegalovirus exposure and HLA in healthy donors (dated by TCRdb to about 2017). In the study overall: In an earlier analysis of some 550 of the donors, 276 Gb of sequence data and 95 million to 130 million unique TCR beta sequences from roughly 200 million T cells were reported. An early release covering roughly 600 HLA-typed donors comprised 250 to 350 gigabases of sequencing data and around 85 million unique TCR sequences. The genetic ancestry cluster associated with self-reported Caucasian donors included about 84% of the 398 genotyped donors. The study aimed to test whether cataloging public T cell receptors could reveal signatures of past pathogen exposure. The study profiled the T cell repertoires of hundreds of subjects by immunosequencing and related them to cytomegalovirus serostatus. Besides the first cohort of under 700 subjects, a separate validation cohort made up of about 120 different subjects was used. To predict cytomegalovirus infection status, the study combined high-throughput TCR immunosequencing, statistical association of individual TCRs with disease status, and machine learning. A later analysis re-analyzed previously published TCR beta repertoires from 666 donors and added high-resolution HLA genotyping to study TCR occurrence patterns. Rather than using new phenotypic data, the later analysis identified candidate immune exposures from TCR beta sequences and from how often those sequences occurred across donors. In an earlier analysis of 550 to 700 of the donors, high-throughput TCR beta sequencing was used to judge whether each TCR beta V gene segment behaved as functional or pseudogenic. Donor age, sex, ethnicity and CMV serostatus were collected together with the repertoire data. A later genetic analysis used genome-wide SNP genotypes for about 55% of the 666 donors, treating that subset as a discovery cohort. All discovery cohort repertoires had been generated using a single sequencing platform. Both class I and class II loci were covered by HLA typing, at four-digit resolution. Typing coverage varied by locus: about 629-640 donors for A, B, C, DRB1 and DQB1; roughly 510 for DQA1; more than 600 for DPA1; around 450 for DPB1. Roughly 5 DR-DQ haplotypes were treated as single units for association and clustering because of strong linkage in the cohort. On average, roughly 240,000 unique TCR beta nucleotide sequences were sequenced per donor among roughly 430 genotyped donors of the cohort, with roughly 20% of those sequences being non-productive. The paper as a whole reports these results and caveats: CMV serostatus was the only immune exposure information available for the cohort. A later analysis reported that several top co-occurrence clusters appeared linked to parvovirus B19, influenza, CMV and Epstein-Barr virus. A later analysis associated 15,000 to 20,000 TCR beta sequences with specific HLA alleles at a false discovery rate of 0.05. Compared with the roughly 600-donor mean, donors in an Asian-associated ancestry cluster had fewer N-insertions in productive TCRs, according to a later genetic analysis. V-gene and J-gene trimming of TCR beta chains was associated with a missense DCLRE1C variant in a later genetic analysis, and the association was replicated in an independent cohort. In this cohort, only TCR beta chains were sequenced, and detectable features were limited by the absence of alpha or paired-chain data. Compared with equally common non-associated chains, HLA-associated TCR beta chains in a later analysis were more clonally expanded and had lower generation probabilities. In both the original and validation cohorts, the classifier was reported to diagnose cytomegalovirus status with high specificity and sensitivity. A further reported finding was that TCR beta sequences accurately predicted the HLA-A and HLA-B alleles for most subjects in the first cohort. Broadly in line with IMGT annotations, most TCR beta V segments showed up in productive rearrangements about 87% or about 30% of the time in an earlier analysis of 450 to 600 of the donors. The 87-base-pair reads could not distinguish some IMGT-functional V segments, including TRBV6-2 and TRBV6-3, so those segments were excluded. In the study, some 160 TCR beta chains were listed as associated with cytomegalovirus. According to the authors, the approach could potentially be generalized to other disease states and immunological phenotypes. Linkage disequilibrium might explain the correlated functional status among segregating V segments, but an unknown experimental factor could not be ruled out. While some public TCRs were present in many individuals, most TCR sequences turned up only very rarely across donors. A later analysis found that most CMV-associated TCR beta chains appeared HLA-restricted, with HLA associations seemingly driven largely by CMV exposure. Because HLA typing was unavailable for some donors at each locus, only the typed subset was used in association tests. A few of the identified cytomegalovirus-associated TCR beta chains were confirmed in vitro to be specific for cytomegalovirus antigens. Assigning TCR associations to individual alleles was difficult when HLA alleles, especially DR and DQ, strongly co-occurred. A cluster of highly shared sequence variants was judged likely to represent a technical artifact of the sequencing pipeline. Because counts were too low, 15 to 20 rarely observed V segments, including chromosome 9 orphons, were excluded from the earlier analysis of fewer than 650 of the donors. Presence/absence analyses assumed roughly uniform sequencing depth across donors, an assumption that may not hold. In a later analysis, TCR association rates were found to vary across HLA loci, with the most associated TCRs seen for DRB1 alleles and the fewest for HLA-C alleles.

The cohort consisted of fewer than 700 healthy bone marrow donors. At the time of sampling, every cohort member was nominally healthy, though immune exposures that went unrecorded were likely present. The donor was CMV seronegative and was included in the group of a few hundred seronegative cohort members. Each donor provided a peripheral blood sample, and peripheral blood mononuclear cells were used for TCR beta sequencing. The Qiagen DNeasy Blood Extraction Kit was used to extract genomic DNA from the blood cell samples. From V the trimming removes 5 bases and from J it removes 5 bases, while the gene matches leave 11 bases of the junction unaccounted for. The germline V gene sets CDR1 to SGHAT and CDR2 to FQNNGV. Taken from cysteine to phenylalanine, the CDR3 has 15 residues. Only the CDR3 DNA stays, 45 bases, in frame from base 1. The protocol used for the library was the immunoSEQ multiplex PCR assay. A mixture of 60 forward primers for TCR Vbeta segments and 13 reverse primers for TCR Jbeta segments was used in the multiplex PCR. Amplification of the CDR3 region of rearranged TCR beta genes was performed with a multiplex PCR assay on genomic DNA. On the Illumina HiSeq System, the amplified TCR beta libraries were sequenced as 87-base-pair reads. Per the original workflow: In a later analysis, 70 million to 95 million unique TCR beta chains were counted across the approximately 620 repertoires, and about 10 million of these chains were shared by at least two donors. Raw reads were error-corrected and collapsed into unique sequences by a nearest-neighbor algorithm in which closely related sequences were merged to remove PCR and sequencing errors. V, D and J gene segments were assigned by aligning CDR3 sequences to IMGT reference sequences. Each retained sequence needed at least a six-nucleotide match to both a V gene segment and a J gene segment. Rearrangements were called productive when the CDR3 lacked stop codons and stayed in frame with V and J; all others were non-productive. CDR3 was defined according to IMGT convention as the region running from the second conserved V-encoded cysteine to the conserved J-encoded phenylalanine. Sequences without an unambiguous match to a single V gene segment were excluded from the earlier analysis of several hundred of the donors. In an earlier analysis of approximately 560 of the donors, a V segment was called functional when productive rearrangements were above 56.7%, and segregating when the standard deviation between donors exceeded 5%. A statistical classification framework was developed to diagnose cytomegalovirus status using the catalog of TCR beta chain sequences. In a later analysis, V and J genes were assigned by comparing TCR nucleotide sequences against IMGT/GENE-DB human TR gene sequences. The TCRdist pipeline was used in a later analysis to assign CDR3 sequences and most-parsimonious VDJ recombination scenarios. In a later analysis, each TCR beta chain was defined by its CDR3 amino acid sequence together with its V-gene family, and reads without a unique V-gene family were excluded. In a later analysis, 500 to 650 highly shared, low-generation-probability nucleotide sequences were removed to address suspected cross-contamination and a sequencing artifact. For each public chain, a later analysis derived a clonal expansion index from normalized ranks of inferred template counts within each repertoire. A later analysis computed generation probabilities with a VDJ recombination model fitted to out-of-frame rearrangements, and checked the results against IGoR. A later analysis scored TCR-TCR, TCR-HLA and TCR-CMV co-occurrence with hypergeometric tests, applying a repertoire-size bias correction to TCR pairs. To estimate false discovery rates, a later analysis permuted the HLA or CMV assignments 20 times. In a later analysis, co-occurring TCRs were grouped with DBSCAN, and TCRdist sequence similarity was added when clustering was performed within HLA-allele-positive subsets. Repertoires with fewer than 30,000 or more than 120,000 public chains, plus five repertoires with anomalous nucleotide sharing, were excluded from co-occurrence clustering. In TCRdb, the immuneACCESS table is reduced to in-frame sequences with V and J assigned. These tables do not hold every clone; where another copy was compared, an unresolved V gene accounts for under half, and the others remain unexplained. For V, J and clone size, that table is used; D and trimming come from the DNA. Counted in this sample were 200,000 to 250,000 clones; roughly 75% of them appeared once. 1.8% of the sample is held by the ten biggest clonotypes.

Concerning this clone itself: Its antigen has not been determined. No base quality information exists; no much larger clone differs at one position.

The specimen was PBMCs. This TCR was sampled from a woman aged 25 to 39 in good health and CMV-seronegative. The chain was built from TRBV11-2 and TRBJ2-5; TRBD1 lines up with 7 middle nucleotides. The CDR3 protein sequence reads: CASSPPGQSLETQYF. The DNA sequence follows: TGTGCCAGCAGCCCCCCGGGACAGTCGCTGGAGACCCAGTACTTC.